Described below is a single TCR beta chain sequence and its context. Germline lookup yields CDR1 MGHDK and CDR2 SYGVNS. Trimming removed 3 bases from V and 6 bases from J, with 8 bases in between. This CDR3 spans 12 amino acids. Measured with immunoSEQ multiplex PCR; TCRdb has only the in-frame clones, and not every one. This table holds about 120,000 clones, over 60% found once. These data originate in a study of blood T cell repertoires in COVID-19. The V gene is TRBV25-1, the J gene TRBJ1-2, with no clear D. This TCR was sampled from a human donor in a cohort sampled during active COVID-19. The sample taken for sequencing was peripheral blood. The CDR3 region has the DNA TGTGCCAGCAGTGACCCCGACAATGGCTACACCTTC. Translated: CASSDPDNGYTF.